This T cell receptor beta chain stems from a study of cytomegalovirus exposure and HLA in healthy donors. PCR amplification relied on 60 Vbeta primers (plus 13 Jbeta primers). Sequencing used immunoSEQ multiplex PCR; TCRdb keeps in-frame clones, though not all of them. Among approximately 120,000 clones listed, approximately 76% were seen once. Per the germline V gene, CDR1 is LGHNA and CDR2 is YSLEER. The CDR3 totals 14 residues. V was shortened by 0 bases and J by 6 bases, with 11 bases between the two germline ends. Turning to this clone: Its specificity is not known.

General study findings and limits: The study flagged approximately 180 TCR beta chains as cytomegalovirus-associated. Later analysis demonstrated an association between a missense DCLRE1C variant and TCR beta V- and J-gene trimming. The authors later found most CMV-associated TCR beta chains appeared HLA-restricted.

The chain has TRBV4-3 and TRBJ1-2; unclear D gene. The specimen was PBMCs. This clonotype originated in a man in his forties or fifties in good health and CMV-seronegative. DNA of the CDR3: TGCGCCAGCAGCCAAGATCGAGGTTCGGATGGCTACACCTTC. This sequence encodes CASSQDRGSDGYTF.